These 20 T cell receptor beta chains originate from one sample sequenced in a study of blood T cell repertoires in COVID-19. Sequencing used immunoSEQ multiplex PCR; TCRdb keeps in-frame clones, though not all of them. The profile shows over 150,000 clones, 70% to 90% of them singletons. The sample was peripheral blood. These receptors all stem from a man in his fifties or sixties with COVID-19, enrolled during active disease.

The gene calls are TRBV14 and TRBJ2-2; 11 nucleotides align to TRBD1. CDR1 SGHDN and CDR2 FVKESK come from the germline V gene. This CDR3 is built from 16 residues. The J segment lost 5 bases and the V segment lost 4 bases, leaving 6 bases of the junction unmatched. CDR3: CASSPRTGGRTGELFF. CDR3 sequence (DNA): TGTGCCAGCAGCCCTCGGACAGGGGGCCGAACCGGGGAGCTGTTTTTT.

The genes are TRBV4-3 and TRBJ1-1; D remains ambiguous. CDR1 LGHNA and CDR2 YSLEER come from the germline V gene. This CDR3 region has 18 residues. V dropped 4 bases and J dropped 1 base, with 22 bases sitting between them. The CDR3 bases are TGCGCCAGCAGCCGCAAGATATTGCCAGACAACTGGAACACTGAAGCTTTCTTT. This codes for CASSRKILPDNWNTEAFF.

This clone appeared once. J is TRBJ2-7 and V is TRBV3-1 (or the pseudogene TRBV3-2), with TRBD1 identical over 7 bases. V lost 8 bases to trimming and J lost 3 bases; unmatched junction nucleotides: 4. Germline V CDR1 and CDR2: LGHDT, YNNKEL (reference sequence). The CDR3 length is 12 residues. CDR3 nucleotide sequence: TGTGCCAGCTCCCGACAGGGCTACGAGCAGTACTTC. Protein product: CASSRQGYEQYF.

The V gene is TRBV18, the J gene TRBJ2-1, with 10 bases identical to TRBD2. This CDR3 has 16 residues. V gave up 4 bases and J gave up 5 bases; unmatched junction bases: 8. Germline V CDR1 and CDR2: KGHSH, LQKENI. This CDR3 is CASSRLAGVVDNEQFF. In DNA, the CDR3 is TGTGCCAGCTCACGGCTAGCGGGGGTTGTGGACAATGAGCAGTTCTTC. The full variable domain, its missing parts supplied by reference TRBV18 and TRBJ2-1, is NAGVMQNPRHLVRRRGQEARLRCSPMKGHSHVYWYRQLPEEGLKFMVYLQKENIIDESGMPKERFSAEFPKEGPSILRIQQVVRGDSAAYFCASSRLAGVVDNEQFFGPGTRLTVL.

This chain joins TRBV6-2 or TRBV6-3 and TRBJ2-7, with 8 positions matching TRBD2. V dropped 7 bases and J dropped 7; count of bases not matched to a gene: 15. The CDR3 totals 15 residues. The germline V gene has CDR1 MNHEY and CDR2 SVGEGT. The CDR3 region has the DNA TGTGCCAGCACCCCACATCGGGGGGGTCTTAGGGAGCAGTACTTC. Amino acids: CASTPHRGGLREQYF.

The rearrangement uses TRBV30 and TRBJ2-7, with D unclear. Germline assignment: CDR1 GTSNPN and CDR2 SVGIG (reference sequence). Trimming pared 1 base from V and 0 bases from J, leaving 4 bases between. The CDR3 is 12 residues long. Written as DNA, the CDR3 is TGTGCCTGGAGTGCGGGCTCCTACGAGCAGTACTTC. This encodes CAWSAGSYEQYF.

CDR3 DNA: TGTGCCAGCAGTGAGGGACTTTACAATGAGCAGTTCTTC. Its translation: CASSEGLYNEQFF. J is TRBJ2-1 and V is TRBV2, with a tentative D call TRBD2 (6 bases). Per germline, CDR1 SNHLY and CDR2 FYNNEI. The length of the CDR3 is 13 residues. Trimming shortened V by 3 bases and J by 4 bases, and 7 bases separated the two germline ends.

This chain joins TRBV27 and TRBJ2-7, with 9 bases identical to TRBD1. The CDR3 extends over 16 amino acids. V trimming: 10 bases; J trimming: 0 bases; junction bases outside the gene matches: 13. Germline CDR1 is MNHEY and CDR2 is SMNVEV (reference sequence). CDR3 sequence: CAKPDVPGQGSYEQYF. In DNA form, the CDR3 reads TGTGCCAAACCCGATGTCCCGGGACAGGGCTCCTACGAGCAGTACTTC.

The genes are TRBV7-2 and TRBJ2-3, with D perhaps matching TRBD1 (6 bases). Trimming took off 5 bases at V and 0 bases at J, with 9 bases between the two ends. Germline V gene lookup returns CDR1 SGHTA and CDR2 FQGNSA. This CDR3 contains 14 residues. CDR3 DNA: TGTGCCAGCAGCCCCGGACAGAGCACAGATACGCAGTATTTT. It codes for CASSPGQSTDTQYF. The variable domain in full, with the rest retrieved from reference TRBV7-2 and TRBJ2-3, is GAGVSQSPSNKVTEKGKDVELRCDPISGHTALYWYRQSLGQGLEFLIYFQGNSAPDKSGLPSDRFSAERTGGSVSTLTIQRTQQEDSAVYLCASSPGQSTDTQYFGPGTRLTVL.

This clone was seen only once. This chain connects TRBV27 to TRBJ1-4, with unresolved D. V lost 5 bases, J lost 4 bases, and 8 bases lay in between. Germline V gene sequence: CDR1 MNHEY, CDR2 SMNVEV (reference sequence). CDR3 size: 13 residues. CDR3 amino acids: CASSDTRNEKLFF. As DNA, the CDR3 is TGTGCCAGCAGTGACACACGTAATGAAAAACTGTTTTTT.

The chain is built from TRBV29-1 and TRBJ1-2; maybe TRBD1 (6 bases). V was clipped by 7 bases and J by 3 bases, with 15 bases between them. The CDR3 consists of 13 residues. In germline, CDR1 is SQVTM, CDR2 ANQGSEA. The CDR3: CSARRRGDYGYTF. As DNA, the CDR3 is TGCAGCGCCCGCCGCAGGGGTGACTATGGCTACACCTTC.

Here the CDR3 reads CASAPDGQSYNQPQHF. Here the CDR3 DNA reads TGTGCCAGTGCCCCGGACGGACAGTCTTACAATCAGCCCCAGCATTTT. The V gene is TRBV19, the J gene TRBJ1-5; tentatively, D is TRBD1 (6 bases). Trimming pared 8 bases from V and 3 bases from J, leaving 20 bases between. CDR3 length equals 16 residues. Per the germline V gene, CDR1 is LNHDA and CDR2 is SQIVND (reference sequence).

The V gene is TRBV4-3, the J gene TRBJ2-6; 7 bases map to TRBD1. Germline V CDR1 and CDR2: LGHNA, YSLEER. The V segment lost 1 base and the J segment 0 bases; nucleotides outside the gene matches: 3. The CDR3 covers 17 residues. CDR3 sequence reads: CASSQGDSSSGANVLTF. The CDR3 DNA follows: TGCGCCAGCAGCCAAGGGGACAGTTCCTCTGGGGCCAACGTCCTGACTTTC.

The chain links TRBV28 to TRBJ2-1; 7 bases map to TRBD2. This CDR3 is 14 amino acids long. Germline CDR1 reads MDHEN; CDR2 reads SYDVKM. The V segment lost 6 bases and the J segment 7 bases; nucleotides outside the gene matches: 9. The CDR3 DNA is TGTGCCAGCAGCCTCTTGCGGGGGAAAAATGAGCAGTTCTTC. Its translation is CASSLLRGKNEQFF.

The chain joins TRBV19 to TRBJ1-3, with 8 bases that match TRBD1. J gave up 0 bases and V 5 bases, and 12 bases lay outside the gene matches. The CDR3 is 18 residues long. From germline, CDR1 is LNHDA and CDR2 SQIVND (reference sequence). The CDR3 here is CASSSHAGQATSGNTIYF. The CDR3 DNA is TGTGCCAGTAGTTCCCACGCGGGACAGGCTACCTCTGGAAACACCATATATTTT.

This chain joins TRBV7-9 and TRBJ2-3; TRBD1 agrees at 8 bases. The V segment lost 4 bases and the J segment 2 bases; nucleotides outside the gene matches: 8. This CDR3 contains 16 residues. Germline V gene lookup returns CDR1 SEHNR and CDR2 FQNEAQ (reference sequence). CDR3: CASSSPGQVITDTQYF. The CDR3 DNA reads TGTGCCAGCAGCTCACCGGGACAGGTTATCACAGATACGCAGTATTTT.

The chain employs TRBV11-3 and TRBJ2-3, with 7 positions matching TRBD1. J lost 3 bases, V lost 4 bases, and 7 bases had no gene match. The germline gives CDR1 SGHNT, CDR2 YENEEA. The length of the CDR3 is 15 residues. As DNA, the CDR3 is TGTGCCAGCAGCTACACAGGACAGGCGACAGATACGCAGTATTTT. Translated, it gives CASSYTGQATDTQYF.

The CDR3 region has the DNA TGTGCCAGCAGTTACCTACAGGGACACAATGAGCAGTTCTTC. Translated: CASSYLQGHNEQFF. The J gene is TRBJ2-1, the V gene TRBV6-5, with D possibly matching TRBD1 (6 bases). The CDR3 consists of 14 residues. Germline CDR1 MNHEY, CDR2 SVGAGI. Trimming pared 2 bases from V and 5 bases from J, leaving 10 bases between.

The chain employs TRBV6-5 and TRBJ2-5; weak D call: TRBD2 (5 bases). The CDR3 runs 14 residues. With 0 bases removed from V and 1 base from J, the gap between germline ends came to 6 bases. Germline assignment: CDR1 MNHEY and CDR2 SVGAGI. CDR3 sequence: CASSYSEGQETQYF. The CDR3 DNA follows: TGTGCCAGCAGTTACTCCGAGGGCCAAGAGACCCAGTACTTC.

This chain uses TRBV3-1 (or the pseudogene TRBV3-2) with TRBJ2-7; 11 positions match TRBD2. Germline CDR1 reads LGHDT; CDR2 reads YNNKEL (reference sequence). After removal of 0 bases from V and 5 bases from J, the junction contained 3 bases not matched to a gene. This CDR3 comprises 15 residues. CDR3 loop: CASSQELAGVNEQYF. The CDR3 DNA sequence: TGTGCCAGCAGCCAAGAACTAGCGGGAGTCAACGAGCAGTACTTC.